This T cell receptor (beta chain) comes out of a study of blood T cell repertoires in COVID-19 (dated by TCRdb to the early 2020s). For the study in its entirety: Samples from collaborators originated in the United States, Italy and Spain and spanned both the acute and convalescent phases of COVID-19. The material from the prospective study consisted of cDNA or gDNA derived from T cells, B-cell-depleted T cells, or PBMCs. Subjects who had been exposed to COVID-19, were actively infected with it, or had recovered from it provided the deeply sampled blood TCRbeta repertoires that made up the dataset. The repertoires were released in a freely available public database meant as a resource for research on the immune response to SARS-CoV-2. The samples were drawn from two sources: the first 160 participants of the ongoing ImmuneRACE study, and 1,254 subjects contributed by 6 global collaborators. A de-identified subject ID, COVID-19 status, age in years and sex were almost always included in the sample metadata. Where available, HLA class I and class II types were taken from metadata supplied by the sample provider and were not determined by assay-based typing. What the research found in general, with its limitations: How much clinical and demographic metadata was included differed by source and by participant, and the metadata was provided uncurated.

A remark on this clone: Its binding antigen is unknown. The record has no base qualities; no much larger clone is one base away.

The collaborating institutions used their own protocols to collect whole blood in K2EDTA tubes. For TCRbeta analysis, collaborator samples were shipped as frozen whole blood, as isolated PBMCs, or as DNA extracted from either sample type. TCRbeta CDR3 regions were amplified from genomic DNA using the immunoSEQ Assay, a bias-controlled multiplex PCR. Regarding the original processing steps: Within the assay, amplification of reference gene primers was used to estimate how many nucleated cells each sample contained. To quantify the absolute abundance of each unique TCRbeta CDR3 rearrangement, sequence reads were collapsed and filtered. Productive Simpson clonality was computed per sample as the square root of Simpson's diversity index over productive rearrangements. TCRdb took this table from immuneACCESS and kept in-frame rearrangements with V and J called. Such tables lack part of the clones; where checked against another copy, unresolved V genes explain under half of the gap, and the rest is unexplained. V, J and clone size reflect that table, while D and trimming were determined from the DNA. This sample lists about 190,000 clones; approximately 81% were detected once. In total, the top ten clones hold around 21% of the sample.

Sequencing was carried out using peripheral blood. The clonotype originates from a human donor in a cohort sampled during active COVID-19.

The CDR3 sequence is CASSYGGRALRGYTF. The sequenced DNA: TGTGCCAGCAGTTACGGGGGCAGGGCCCTTCGTGGCTACACCTTC. The sequence links TRBV6-5 to TRBJ1-2; TRBD1 is possibly the D segment (6 matching bases). The CDR3 spans 15 residues, from the cysteine through the phenylalanine. The retained sequence is limited to the CDR3, 45 bases, with the frame set at the first base. Trimming takes 2 bases from V and 7 bases from J, and the germline ends sit 17 bases apart. As encoded in the germline V gene, CDR1 is MNHEY while CDR2 is SVGAGI.